One and the same sample provided the 9 T cell receptor beta chains below, sequenced in a study of T-cell memory formation after mild COVID-19. TCRdb called the 5' RACE reads again in MiXCR, with one record for every CDR3 protein. The sample lists about 150,000 distinct CDR3 sequences, about 15% seen once, with 13% to 15% in the top ten. Sequencing was performed on PBMCs or a T cell subset sorted from them (not recorded which). Source of these receptors: an adult woman who had mild COVID-19 (a few samples of this study predate the infection). Cell type and time point are not known.

There are a few counts of this clonotype. This chain connects TRBV27 to TRBJ2-3; 7 nucleotides line up with TRBD1. CDR3 length: 15 residues. With V trimmed by 5 bases and J by 0 bases, 5 bases remained unmatched. Germline CDR1 reads MNHEY; CDR2 reads SMNVEV (reference sequence). The CDR3 sequence is CASSTDRASTDTQYF. The CDR3, as DNA: TGTGCCAGCAGTACCGACAGGGCTAGCACAGATACGCAGTATTTT.

V gene TRBV29-1 combines with J gene TRBJ2-7, with a possible D match to TRBD2 (6 bases). The ends were cut back, 7 bases at V and 1 base at J, with 14 bases in the middle. CDR3 length equals 13 residues. The germline CDR1 and CDR2 sequences are SQVTM and ANQGSEA. The CDR3 sequence: CSARRAGSYEQYF. The CDR3 DNA reads as TGCAGCGCTCGGAGGGCAGGGTCCTACGAGCAGTACTTC.

In this sample, this clonotype turned up a few times. The chain recombines TRBV4-1 with TRBJ2-1; 7 nucleotides align to TRBD1. CDR3 length equals 15 residues. After removal of 3 bases from V and 2 bases from J, the junction contained 4 bases not matched to a gene. Germline V CDR1 and CDR2: MGHRA, YSYEKL. The CDR3 here is CASSHDRVAYNEQFF. Written as DNA, the CDR3 is TGCGCCAGCAGCCACGACAGGGTCGCCTACAATGAGCAGTTCTTC.

This clonotype was counted only a few times. The chain is built from TRBV5-6 and TRBJ2-1, with 10 bases identical to TRBD1. Germline V gene lookup returns CDR1 SGHDT and CDR2 YYEEEE. Losses at the gene ends were 4 bases for V and 5 bases for J; bases not matched to a gene: 6. The CDR3 sequence is 15 residues long. CDR3 bases: TGTGCCAGCAGCCCCCGGGACAGGGGCCACAATGAGCAGTTCTTC. This sequence encodes CASSPRDRGHNEQFF.

V and J are TRBV19 and TRBJ2-1; D gene ambiguous. This CDR3 region has 12 residues. Trimming took off 6 bases at V and 0 bases at J, with 3 bases between the two ends. Germline V gene lookup returns CDR1 LNHDA and CDR2 SQIVND (reference sequence). The CDR3 here is CASSVSYNEQFF. For the CDR3, the DNA is TGTGCCAGTAGCGTCTCCTACAATGAGCAGTTCTTC.

This clonotype was seen more than once but under ten times. This chain joins TRBV24-1 and TRBJ1-2; unclear D gene. CDR3 length: 12 amino acids. The V gene lost 4 bases and the J gene lost 2 bases, with 4 bases spanning the gap. Germline CDR1 is KGHDR and CDR2 is SFDVKD. Here the CDR3 DNA reads TGTGCCACCAGTGAGGGCAACTATGGCTACACCTTC. It yields the protein CATSEGNYGYTF.

This clonotype has just a few counts. This rearrangement joins TRBV24-1 to TRBJ2-7; D gene ambiguous. From germline, CDR1 is KGHDR and CDR2 SFDVKD. This CDR3 comprises 12 residues. The ends were cut back, 2 bases at V and 7 bases at J, with 8 bases in the middle. The chain's CDR3 is CATSDSKSEQYF. CDR3 DNA sequence: TGTGCCACCAGTGATTCAAAATCGGAGCAGTACTTC.

The V and J genes are TRBV18 and TRBJ2-7; D perhaps matches TRBD2 (5 bases). CDR1 and CDR2 from the germline V gene are KGHSH and LQKENI. This CDR3 has 13 residues. V lost 3 bases and J 3 bases, leaving 9 bases between the germline ends. This CDR3 reads CASSPTGNYEQYF. Written as DNA, the CDR3 is TGTGCCAGCTCACCGACCGGGAACTACGAGCAGTACTTC.

In this sample, this clonotype turned up a few times. The chain uses TRBV5-5 and TRBJ2-4; D uncertain. This CDR3 has 17 residues. V was trimmed by 3 bases and J by 0 bases, leaving 16 bases between them. Per germline, CDR1 SGHKS and CDR2 YYEKEE (reference sequence). The CDR3 region is CASSYGVVELAKNIQYF. DNA for the CDR3: TGTGCCAGCAGCTACGGAGTGGTGGAACTAGCCAAAAACATTCAGTACTTC.